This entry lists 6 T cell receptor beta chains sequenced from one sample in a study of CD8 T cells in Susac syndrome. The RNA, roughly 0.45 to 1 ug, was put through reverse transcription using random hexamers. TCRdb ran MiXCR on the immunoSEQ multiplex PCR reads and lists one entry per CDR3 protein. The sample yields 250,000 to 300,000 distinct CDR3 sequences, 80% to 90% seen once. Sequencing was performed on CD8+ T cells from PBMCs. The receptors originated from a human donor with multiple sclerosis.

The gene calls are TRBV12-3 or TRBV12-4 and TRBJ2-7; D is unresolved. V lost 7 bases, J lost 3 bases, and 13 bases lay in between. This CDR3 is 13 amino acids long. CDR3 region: CASNFGSGYEQYF. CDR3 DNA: TGTGCCAGCAATTTCGGGTCAGGCTACGAGCAGTACTTC.

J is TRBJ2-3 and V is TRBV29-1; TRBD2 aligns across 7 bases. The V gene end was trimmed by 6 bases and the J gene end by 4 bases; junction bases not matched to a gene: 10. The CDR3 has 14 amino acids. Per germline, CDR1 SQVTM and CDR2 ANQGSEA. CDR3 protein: CSVVSGLEADTQYF. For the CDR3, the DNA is TGCAGCGTAGTCTCCGGACTAGAGGCAGATACGCAGTATTTT.

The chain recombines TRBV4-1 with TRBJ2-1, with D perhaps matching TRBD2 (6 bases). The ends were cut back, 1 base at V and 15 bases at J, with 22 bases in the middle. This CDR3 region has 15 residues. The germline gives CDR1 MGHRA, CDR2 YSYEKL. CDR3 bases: TGCGCCAGCAGCCAAGTCGCGTTGCGGGGACCCGTGGGGTTCTTC. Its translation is CASSQVALRGPVGFF.

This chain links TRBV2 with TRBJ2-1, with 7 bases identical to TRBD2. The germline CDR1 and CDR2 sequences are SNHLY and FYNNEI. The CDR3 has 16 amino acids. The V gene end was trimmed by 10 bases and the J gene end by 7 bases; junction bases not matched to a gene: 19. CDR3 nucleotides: TGTGCCACCCCGCGGGACCACGGGGGGAAAAAGAATGAGCAGTTCTTC. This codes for CATPRDHGGKKNEQFF.

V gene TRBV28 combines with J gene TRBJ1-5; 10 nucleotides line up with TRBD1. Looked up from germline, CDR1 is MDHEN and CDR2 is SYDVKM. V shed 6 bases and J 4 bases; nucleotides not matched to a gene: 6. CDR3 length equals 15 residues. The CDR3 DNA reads TGTGCCAGCAGGCCGCGGACAGGGGGGAATCAGCCCCAGCATTTT. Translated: CASRPRTGGNQPQHF.

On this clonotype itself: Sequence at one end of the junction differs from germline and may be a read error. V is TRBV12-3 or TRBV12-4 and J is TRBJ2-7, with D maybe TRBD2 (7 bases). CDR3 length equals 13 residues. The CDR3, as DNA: TGTGCCAGCAGTTTCGGGGGGCCCTACGGGCAGTACTTC. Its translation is CASSFGGPYGQYF.